The 26 T cell receptor beta chains below come from one sample, sequenced in a study of OX40 agonist ivuxolimab in advanced cancers. Some clones are missing from TCRdb's copy, which holds only in-frame ones; the method was immunoSEQ multiplex PCR. The repertoire consists of 55,000 to 80,000 clones, with about 85% occurring once and the leading ten covering around 1%. Sample: CD4+ or CD8+ T cells sorted from blood, taken in a trial of the OX40 agonist ivuxolimab. Receptors were obtained from an adult with an advanced solid tumor such as melanoma, head and neck, liver or kidney cancer.

The chain couples TRBV7-2 to TRBJ1-6, with D perhaps matching TRBD1 (5 bases). V gave up 3 bases and J gave up 7 bases, with 10 bases separating them. The CDR3 extends over 14 amino acids. Germline CDR1 SGHTA, CDR2 FQGNSA. The CDR3 region is CASSFREGNSPLHF. DNA of the CDR3: TGTGCCAGCAGCTTCAGGGAGGGAAATTCACCCCTCCACTTT.

The chain recombines TRBV4-2 with TRBJ1-4, with D perhaps matching TRBD1 (5 bases). The CDR3 covers 12 residues. The V gene's germline CDR1 is LGHNA and CDR2 YNFKEQ. Between the trimmed V and J ends, which lost 0 bases and 12 bases, there was a span of 8 bases. CDR3 in amino acids: CASSQEAGQLFF. Here the CDR3 DNA reads TGTGCCAGCAGCCAAGAGGCGGGACAACTGTTTTTT.

The V gene is TRBV6-5, the J gene TRBJ1-4, with 9 bases aligning to TRBD1. This CDR3 region has 15 residues. V lost 6 bases to trimming and J lost 2 bases; unmatched junction nucleotides: 4. The germline V gene has CDR1 MNHEY and CDR2 SVGAGI. Written as DNA, the CDR3 is TGTGCCAGCAGGCCAGACAGGGGGACTAATGAAAAACTGTTTTTT. Its translation: CASRPDRGTNEKLFF.

The chain is built from TRBV6-5 and TRBJ2-3; D unclear. Germline V gene sequence: CDR1 MNHEY, CDR2 SVGAGI. CDR3 length equals 15 residues. The V gene lost 5 bases and the J gene lost 6 bases, with 18 bases spanning the gap. The CDR3 here is CASSRSRLRSDTQYF. CDR3 DNA: TGTGCCAGCAGTCGATCTAGGTTACGTTCCGATACGCAGTATTTT.

V gene TRBV7-3 combines with J gene TRBJ1-4; D is uncertain. The CDR3 covers 15 residues. The V and J ends lost 1 base and 3 bases respectively, with 9 bases between them. Germline V CDR1 and CDR2: SGHTA, FQGTGA. The CDR3: CASSLRRGSNEKLFF. The CDR3 DNA reads TGTGCCAGCAGCTTAAGACGAGGATCTAATGAAAAACTGTTTTTT.

The genes are TRBV19 and TRBJ2-5; 9 bases are a match to TRBD1. CDR3 length: 14 amino acids. The J segment lost 4 bases and the V segment lost 3 bases, leaving 3 bases of the junction unmatched. Germline V lookup: CDR1 LNHDA, CDR2 SQIVND (reference sequence). The CDR3 is CASSIDRGVETQYF. In nucleotides, the CDR3 is TGTGCCAGTAGTATCGACAGGGGGGTAGAGACCCAGTACTTC.

This clone was detected only a few times. The chain links TRBV11-2 to TRBJ2-3; D perhaps matches TRBD1 (6 bases). This CDR3 comprises 15 residues. Trimming took off 3 bases at V and 2 bases at J, with 12 bases between the two ends. Germline V lookup: CDR1 SGHAT, CDR2 FQNNGV. In DNA form, the CDR3 reads TGTGCCAGCAGCTTGACAGGAACCACCACAGATACGCAGTATTTT. As protein: CASSLTGTTTDTQYF.

This rearrangement joins TRBV2 to TRBJ1-1; unclear D gene. V lost 4 bases and J 11 bases, leaving 17 bases between the germline ends. The CDR3 is 13 residues long. Germline V gives CDR1 SNHLY, CDR2 FYNNEI. The CDR3 region is CASSVEARSEAFF. DNA for the CDR3: TGTGCCAGCAGTGTGGAAGCCCGGTCGGAGGCTTTCTTT.

The chain carries TRBV5-4 and TRBJ2-2, with D perhaps TRBD1 or TRBD2 (5 bases each). Germline V CDR1 and CDR2: SGHNT, YYREEE (reference sequence). V was cut by 0 bases and J by 4 bases, with 13 bases left in between. This CDR3 region has 16 residues. The CDR3 here is CASSLVGTSTTGELFF. CDR3 coding DNA: TGTGCCAGCAGCTTGGTTGGGACCTCGACCACCGGGGAGCTGTTTTTT.

The chain carries TRBV28 and TRBJ1-2, with TRBD1 identical over 8 bases. V was clipped by 5 bases and J by 4 bases; unmatched bases: 15. Germline CDR1 reads MDHEN; CDR2 reads SYDVKM. The length of the CDR3 is 17 residues. This CDR3 reads CASSRFGSGGTSYGYTF. The CDR3 bases are TGTGCCAGCAGTAGGTTCGGCTCAGGGGGCACTTCCTATGGCTACACCTTC.

The J gene is TRBJ1-2, the V gene TRBV5-8; D is perhaps TRBD1 (5 bases). Between the trimmed V and J ends, which lost 2 bases and 4 bases, there was a span of 12 bases. CDR1 and CDR2 (germline): SGHTS, YDEGEE. The CDR3 extends over 14 amino acids. The CDR3 loop reads CASSFEGQGYGYTF. The CDR3 DNA is TGTGCCAGCAGCTTCGAGGGGCAGGGCTATGGCTACACCTTC.

This clone was seen once. The chain joins TRBV6-5 to TRBJ2-7; possibly TRBD1 for D (5 bases). The CDR3 covers 15 residues. V was pared by 5 bases and J by 0 bases, with 14 bases between. CDR1 is MNHEY and CDR2 is SVGAGI in the germline V gene. The CDR3 sequence is CASSLFQGPSYEQYF. As DNA, the CDR3 is TGTGCCAGCAGTCTGTTCCAGGGCCCCTCCTACGAGCAGTACTTC.

V gene TRBV6-9 combines with J gene TRBJ1-5; D is perhaps TRBD1 (6 bases). The CDR3 totals 15 residues. The V and J ends lost 3 bases and 5 bases respectively, with 14 bases between them. Germline values: CDR1 MNHGY, CDR2 SVAAGI. DNA for the CDR3: TGTGCCAGCAGTTACGATGGCAGGGGTCATCAGCCCCAGCATTTT. This sequence encodes CASSYDGRGHQPQHF.

J is TRBJ2-1 and V is TRBV7-2; maybe TRBD1 (7 bases). Germline V gene data show CDR1 as SGHTA and CDR2 as FQGNSA. V dropped 2 bases and J dropped 7 bases, with 15 bases sitting between them. The CDR3 is 15 residues long. DNA for the CDR3: TGTGCCAGCAGCTTACGGGGGCAGGGGGAGAATGAGCAGTTCTTC. This gives the protein CASSLRGQGENEQFF.

Only a few counts were recorded for this clone. The chain links TRBV6-6 to TRBJ1-5, with D unclear. The length of the CDR3 is 14 residues. CDR1 is MNHNY, CDR2 SVGAGI, per germline (reference sequence). V was trimmed by 0 bases and J by 6 bases, leaving 9 bases between them. The CDR3 DNA reads TGTGCCAGCAGTTACTCGCCCGGGAGTCAGCCCCAGCATTTT. Residues: CASSYSPGSQPQHF.

The genes are TRBV29-1 and TRBJ2-3, with TRBD2 matching 8 bases. Germline CDR1 reads SQVTM; CDR2 reads ANQGSEA. The CDR3 is 17 residues long. Unmatched junction bases numbered 15, after V lost 6 bases and J lost 1 base. The CDR3 coding sequence is TGCAGCGTCCCCGACAGGCGTAGCGGGGCCCGCACAGATACGCAGTATTTT. The encoded protein is CSVPDRRSGARTDTQYF.

This clone was found a few times. The V and J genes are TRBV4-1 and TRBJ1-5; D possibly corresponds to TRBD1 (6 bases). The CDR3 totals 15 residues. The germline CDR1 and CDR2 sequences are MGHRA and YSYEKL. With 4 bases removed from V and 1 base from J, the gap between germline ends came to 11 bases. CDR3 region: CASSPGQWSNQPQHF. CDR3 coding DNA: TGCGCCAGCAGCCCGGGACAATGGAGCAATCAGCCCCAGCATTTT.

The CDR3 bases are TGTGCCAGCAGTGAACAAGGGGGGGCTGGAGAGACCCAGTACTTC. Translation gives CASSEQGGAGETQYF. The rearrangement uses TRBV2 and TRBJ2-5; perhaps TRBD2 as D (7 bases). The CDR3 spans 15 residues. The germline V gene has CDR1 SNHLY and CDR2 FYNNEI. Between the trimmed V and J ends, which lost 2 bases and 4 bases, there was a span of 14 bases.

This chain links TRBV4-1 with TRBJ1-1; D gene uncertain. Germline V gene sequence: CDR1 MGHRA, CDR2 YSYEKL. The CDR3 is made up of 13 amino acids. Trimming took off 0 bases at V and 13 bases at J, with 15 bases between the two ends. Here the CDR3 reads CASSQDGATAGFF. In DNA, the CDR3 is TGCGCCAGCAGCCAAGATGGCGCGACGGCAGGTTTCTTT.

This clone has only a few counts. The CDR3 DNA is TGTGCCAGCAGCTCATATTCTGAAGCTTTCTTT. Residues: CASSSYSEAFF. J is TRBJ1-1 and V is TRBV5-4; unclear D gene. CDR3 size: 11 residues. Germline CDR1 is SGHNT and CDR2 is YYREEE (reference sequence). The V and J ends lost 3 bases and 6 bases respectively, with 6 bases between them.

J is TRBJ2-7 and V is TRBV6-5, with D possibly being TRBD2 (6 bases). The CDR3 has 14 amino acids. The V and J ends lost 7 bases and 0 bases respectively, with 13 bases between them. Germline V lookup: CDR1 MNHEY, CDR2 SVGAGI. The CDR3 region is CASTLGGSSYEQYF. CDR3 DNA sequence: TGTGCCAGCACACTTGGGGGGAGCTCCTACGAGCAGTACTTC.

The rearrangement uses TRBV18 and TRBJ1-3; perhaps TRBD1 as D (6 bases). This CDR3 comprises 14 residues. Trimming took 6 bases from V and 4 from J, leaving 13 bases between them. The germline gives CDR1 KGHSH, CDR2 LQKENI. The DNA of the CDR3 is TGTGCCAGCTCGTCAGGGGCTGACGGAAACACCATATATTTT. Amino acid sequence: CASSSGADGNTIYF.

In nucleotides, the CDR3 is TGTGCCAGCAGCCCAGTGGGTCCCACTAATGAAAAACTGTTTTTT. This sequence encodes CASSPVGPTNEKLFF. The rearrangement links TRBV7-9 to TRBJ1-4; D is uncertain. This CDR3 spans 15 amino acids. Germline V lookup: CDR1 SEHNR, CDR2 FQNEAQ (reference sequence). V was cut by 5 bases and J by 2 bases, with 12 bases left in between.

The chain carries TRBV5-4 and TRBJ1-3; D may be TRBD1 (6 bases). Trimming cost V 4 bases and J 4 bases, with 12 bases left between them. The germline V gene has CDR1 SGHNT and CDR2 YYREEE (reference sequence). The CDR3 sequence is 14 residues long. The CDR3 loop reads CASSTGQPGNTIYF. CDR3 DNA: TGTGCCAGCAGCACAGGACAGCCCGGAAACACCATATATTTT.

The gene calls are TRBV11-2 and TRBJ2-5; 12 bases are shared with TRBD2. The CDR3 has 16 residues. CDR1 SGHAT and CDR2 FQNNGV come from the germline V gene. The trim removed 1 base at V and 4 bases at J, leaving 4 bases unmatched. The CDR3 DNA reads as TGTGCCAGCAGCTTAGTTCTAGCGGGAGGGAGAGAGACCCAGTACTTC. It specifies CASSLVLAGGRETQYF.

V is TRBV23-1 and J is TRBJ2-1; 9 bases are shared with TRBD2. TRBV23-1 is sorted into the ORF group, with uncertain function. The ends lost 0 bases at V and 0 bases at J; junction bases unmatched: 6. The CDR3 runs 18 residues. CDR3 in DNA: TGCGCCAGCAGTCAATCGGAGACTAGCGGAGTCTCCTACAATGAGCAGTTCTTC. Its protein is CASSQSETSGVSYNEQFF.